The clone carrying this T cell receptor beta chain was counted a few times. The data are from a study of blood T cells in healthy people across ages. Per-sample PBMC isolation yielded at least 6.5 million cells. At least 5 micrograms of total RNA were extracted per sample. Using a J-beta primer mix together with a sample-barcoded 5' primer, a second PCR was run for roughly 7 to 11 cycles. One entry per CDR3 protein, called by TCRdb with MiXCR from the 5' RACE reads. The data contain around 1,000,000 distinct CDR3 sequences, approximately 26% of them singletons. Germline CDR1 SQVTM, CDR2 ANQGSEA. The CDR3 runs to 14 residues. The same specimen was also included in a second study, on T cells of mothers and their children. That paper adds: Barcodes for each sample and 2-4 random nucleotides were added by the M1S primer used in the second PCR.

The clonotype comes from a girl aged 2 to 9 in good health. The chain is built from TRBV29-1 and TRBJ2-1, with D possibly TRBD2 on 6 matching bases. Near its end, the DNA agrees better with TRBJ2-7, so the J call may be wrong. The sample taken for sequencing was blood. CDR3 coding DNA: TGCAGCGTTGAAGCGGGAGTTATCCCGGATGAGCAGTACTTC. Amino acids: CSVEAGVIPDEQYF.